This T cell receptor (beta chain) was captured by sequencing in a study of cytomegalovirus exposure and HLA in healthy donors (dated by TCRdb to the late 2010s). Background for the entire study: An earlier analysis of several hundred of the donors reported approximately 300 Gb of sequence data and 117 million unique TCR beta sequences from approximately 180 million T cells. A later genetic analysis used genome-wide SNP genotypes for about 60% of the roughly 700 donors, treating that subset as a discovery cohort. Every discovery cohort repertoire had been produced on one sequencing platform. A separate validation cohort of 100 to 150 different subjects was used in addition to the 666-subject first cohort. In an earlier analysis of over 550 of the donors, high-throughput TCR beta sequencing was used to judge whether each TCR beta V gene segment behaved as functional or pseudogenic. Using immunosequencing, the study profiled T cell repertoires from about 610 subjects and related those repertoires to cytomegalovirus serostatus. In a later analysis, previously published TCR beta repertoires from some 640 donors were re-analyzed and high-resolution HLA genotyping was added so that TCR occurrence patterns could be studied. An early release covering roughly 580 HLA-typed donors comprised about 300 gigabases of sequencing data and 85 million to 100 million unique TCR sequences. The number of typed donors differed by locus: about 620-630 for A, B, C, DRB1 and DQB1; some 500 for DQA1; about 600 for DPA1; and some 470 for DPB1. Donor age, sex, ethnicity and CMV serostatus were compiled together with the repertoire data. The study was designed to test whether signatures of past pathogen exposure could be identified by cataloging public T cell receptors. Among a few hundred genotyped donors of the cohort, an average of about 240,000 unique TCR beta nucleotide sequences were sequenced per donor, roughly a sixth of them non-productive. Rather than using new phenotypic data, the later analysis identified candidate immune exposures from TCR beta sequences and from how often those sequences occurred across donors. Class I and class II HLA loci were covered by the typing at four-digit resolution. Roughly 5 DR-DQ haplotypes were treated as single units for association and clustering because of strong linkage in the cohort. Of the 300 to 400 genotyped donors, over 65% fell in the genetic ancestry cluster associated with self-reported Caucasian donors. To predict cytomegalovirus infection status, the study brought together high-throughput TCR immunosequencing, statistical association of individual TCRs with disease status, and machine learning. The paper as a whole reports these results and caveats: For the cohort, immune exposure information was limited to CMV serostatus. When HLA alleles, especially DR and DQ, strongly co-occurred, attributing TCR associations to individual alleles was difficult. In both the original and validation cohorts, the classifier was reported to diagnose cytomegalovirus status with high specificity and sensitivity. In an earlier analysis of approximately 600 of the donors, most TCR beta V segments were observed in productive rearrangements about 87% or about 30% of the time, broadly matching IMGT annotations. A further reported finding was that TCR beta sequences accurately predicted the HLA-A and HLA-B alleles for most subjects in the first cohort. A group of highly shared sequence variants was considered likely to be a technical artifact of the sequencing pipeline. In a later genetic analysis, a missense DCLRE1C variant was associated with V-gene and J-gene trimming of TCR beta chains, and the association was replicated in an independent cohort. Over 15 rarely observed V segments, including chromosome 9 orphons, were excluded from the earlier analysis of approximately 500 of the donors because counts were too low. According to a later genetic analysis, donors in an Asian-associated ancestry cluster had fewer N-insertions in productive TCRs than the approximately 670-donor mean. The presence/absence analyses assumed that sequencing depth was roughly uniform across donors, and that assumption may not be true. A later analysis found that most CMV-associated TCR beta chains appeared HLA-restricted, with HLA associations seemingly driven largely by CMV exposure. A few of the identified cytomegalovirus-associated TCR beta chains were confirmed in vitro to be specific for cytomegalovirus antigens. The study gave a list of 150 to 200 TCR beta chains associated with cytomegalovirus. At a false discovery rate of 0.05, a later analysis linked 15,000 to 20,000 TCR beta sequences to specific HLA alleles. Linkage disequilibrium might explain the correlated functional status among segregating V segments, but an unknown experimental factor could not be ruled out. While some public TCRs were present in many individuals, most TCR sequences turned up only very rarely across donors. Only TCR beta chains were sequenced in this cohort, and the absence of alpha or paired-chain data limited detectable features. It was suggested by the authors that the approach could potentially be generalized to other disease states and immunological phenotypes. A later analysis found that TCR association rates varied across HLA loci, with DRB1 alleles showing the most associated TCRs and HLA-C alleles the fewest. Because HLA typing was unavailable for some donors at each locus, only the typed subset was used in association tests. Several of the top co-occurrence clusters appeared to be linked to parvovirus B19, influenza, CMV and Epstein-Barr virus, according to a later analysis. Some IMGT-functional V segments, including TRBV6-2 and TRBV6-3, could not be told apart with the 87-base-pair reads, so those segments were excluded. In a later analysis, HLA-associated TCR beta chains showed more clonal expansion and lower generation probabilities than non-associated chains that were equally common.

The cohort was made up of 666 healthy bone marrow donors. At the time of sampling, all cohort members were nominally healthy, though unrecorded immune exposures were likely present. The donor tested CMV seropositive and was one of the 289 seropositive cohort members. A peripheral blood sample was provided by each donor, and peripheral blood mononuclear cells were used for TCR beta sequencing. The Qiagen DNeasy Blood Extraction Kit was used to extract genomic DNA from the blood cell samples. Of note for this clone: No cognate antigen has been identified for it. No much larger clone exists at a distance of one base, and base qualities are not known.

V loses 2 bases, J loses 2 bases, and the germline ends lie 10 bases apart. CDR3 length: 14 amino acids, cysteine to phenylalanine. Left in the record is the CDR3 DNA by itself, 42 bases read in frame from the first base. CDR1 and CDR2, looked up from the germline V gene (reference sequence), are SEHNR and FQNEAQ. Libraries were built with the immunoSEQ multiplex PCR assay. The multiplex PCR relied on a mix of 60 forward primers for TCR Vbeta segments and 13 reverse primers for TCR Jbeta segments. Amplification of the CDR3 region of rearranged TCR beta genes was performed with a multiplex PCR assay on genomic DNA. The amplified TCR beta libraries were sequenced on the Illumina HiSeq System as 87-base-pair reads. From the authors' description of their analysis: A later analysis tallied 75 million to 95 million unique TCR beta chains across the 610 or so repertoires, and about 10 million of those chains were shared by two or more donors. Raw reads were error-corrected and collapsed into unique sequences by a nearest-neighbor algorithm in which closely related sequences were merged to remove PCR and sequencing errors. Alignment of CDR3 sequences to IMGT reference sequences was used to assign V, D and J gene segments. Each retained sequence needed at least a six-nucleotide match to both a V gene segment and a J gene segment. A rearrangement counted as productive if the CDR3 had no stop codons and remained in frame with V and J, and every other rearrangement counted as non-productive. CDR3 was defined according to IMGT convention as the region running from the second conserved V-encoded cysteine to the conserved J-encoded phenylalanine. The earlier analysis of approximately 590 of the donors excluded any sequence lacking an unambiguous match to a single V gene segment. In an earlier analysis of 587 of the donors, V segments were called functional above 56.7% productive rearrangements and were called segregating when the between-donor standard deviation exceeded 5%. A statistical classification framework was built for diagnosing cytomegalovirus status from the catalog of TCR beta chain sequences. A later analysis assigned V and J genes by comparing TCR nucleotide sequences with IMGT/GENE-DB human TR gene sequences. Using the TCRdist pipeline, a later analysis assigned CDR3 sequences along with most-parsimonious VDJ recombination scenarios. In a later analysis, each TCR beta chain was defined by its CDR3 amino acid sequence together with its V-gene family, and reads lacking a unique V-gene family were excluded. A later analysis removed 500 to 650 highly shared, low-generation-probability nucleotide sequences to deal with suspected cross-contamination and a sequencing artifact. In a later analysis, a clonal expansion index was calculated for each public chain from normalized within-repertoire ranks of inferred template counts. A later analysis computed generation probabilities with a VDJ recombination model fitted to out-of-frame rearrangements, and checked the results against IGoR. In a later analysis, hypergeometric tests were used to score TCR-TCR, TCR-HLA and TCR-CMV co-occurrence, with a repertoire-size bias correction applied to TCR pairs. A later analysis estimated false discovery rates by permuting HLA or CMV assignments 20 times. A later analysis grouped co-occurring TCRs with DBSCAN, adding TCRdist sequence similarity when clustering within HLA-allele-positive subsets. Repertoires with fewer than 30,000 or more than 120,000 public chains were left out of co-occurrence clustering, as were five repertoires with anomalous nucleotide sharing. TCRdb holds this immuneACCESS table with in-frame rearrangements only. Some clones are missing; in checked studies, unresolved V genes explain under half, and the rest has no known cause. V and J calls and clone size are given by that table; D and trimming were obtained from the DNA. The sample profile shows about 160,000 clones; 60% to 85% of them were found once. 5.5% to 7.5% of the sample comes from the top ten.

The sequence links TRBV7-9 to TRBJ2-7; confidence is insufficient to name the D gene. The material sequenced was PBMCs. The sequence was collected from a woman between 40 and 50 years old in good health and CMV-seropositive. The base sequence is TGTGCCAGCAGCTTAAGTGCGATCACCTACGAGCAGTACTTC. It specifies CASSLSAITYEQYF.